This T cell receptor (beta chain) is drawn from a study of cytomegalovirus exposure and HLA in healthy donors. Findings of the study overall: Indistinguishable V segments, including TRBV6-2 and TRBV6-3, were excluded.

Regarding this clone: Its antigen is not known.

The CDR3 covers 13 residues. The V end lost 2 bases, the J end lost 7 bases, and 8 bases lay between the germline ends. The germline CDR1 and CDR2 sequences are LGHNA and YSLEER. The PCR used 60 Vbeta and 13 Jbeta primers. The repertoire was sequenced with immunoSEQ multiplex PCR; TCRdb's copy has only in-frame clones and lacks some. Of about 170,000 clones listed, approximately 80% are singletons. The V gene is TRBV4-3, the J gene TRBJ2-2, with D perhaps TRBD1 (6 bases). The sequence was obtained from a boy younger than 10 in good health and CMV-seronegative. Input material: PBMCs. CDR3 DNA: TGCGCCAGCAGCCAACAGGGGCACGGGGAGCTGTTTTTT. Translation gives CASSQQGHGELFF.